Below, one T cell receptor beta chain is given with its context. Its specific antigen is unknown. No much larger clone exists at a distance of one base, and base qualities are not known. These data are taken from a study of blood T cell repertoires in COVID-19 (dated by TCRdb to about 2020). About the study as a whole: Recovered participants in ImmuneRACE Cohort 3 were defined as having two consecutive negative NP/OP PCR tests, clearance from a healthcare professional, or resolution of symptoms. The collaborator samples originated in the United States, Italy and Spain and spanned the acute and convalescent phases of COVID-19. The material from the prospective study consisted of cDNA or gDNA derived from T cells, B-cell-depleted T cells, or PBMCs. Deeply sampled blood TCRbeta repertoires from subjects exposed to, actively infected with, or recovered from COVID-19 were included in the dataset. A freely available public database, intended as a resource for researchers studying the immune response to SARS-CoV-2, is where the repertoires were released. The samples were drawn from two sources: the first 160 participants of the ongoing ImmuneRACE study, and approximately 1,300 subjects contributed by 6 global collaborators. Nearly every sample came with metadata listing a de-identified subject ID, COVID-19 status, age in years and sex. Where available, HLA class I and class II types were taken from metadata supplied by the sample provider and were not determined by assay-based typing. Results and caveats for the whole study, not just this receptor: The quantity of clinical and demographic metadata differed by source and by participant and was supplied without curation.

The CDR3 spans 18 residues, from the cysteine through the phenylalanine. Left in the record is the CDR3 DNA by itself, 54 bases read in frame from the first base. As encoded in the germline V gene, CDR1 is MNHGY while CDR2 is SVAAGI. V is cut back by 6 bases and J by 1 base, with 13 bases in the junction unmatched. The immunoSEQ Assay, a bias-controlled multiplex PCR, was used to amplify TCRbeta CDR3 regions from genomic DNA. Concerning the study's data processing: The number of nucleated cells in each sample was estimated from the amplification of reference gene primers within the assay. To quantify the absolute abundance of each unique TCRbeta CDR3 rearrangement, sequence reads were collapsed and filtered. For each sample, productive Simpson clonality was calculated as the square root of Simpson's diversity index across productive rearrangements. TCRdb provides this immuneACCESS table in a form limited to in-frame rearrangements. Some clones are lacking; in checked studies, under half of them reflect an unresolved V gene, and why the rest are absent is not known. The D gene and trimming were derived from the DNA, and the V and J assignments and clone size from that table. The sample profile shows hundreds of thousands of clones; around nine tenths of them were found once. 2% to 2.5% of the sample goes to the ten largest clones.

Participants in the prospective study were aged about 18 to 95 years, lived in under 30 United States geographic areas, and enrolled through a virtual design. Cohort assignment in the prospective study relied on participant-reported clinical history from a screening survey and a study questionnaire. Each participant in the prospective study had whole blood, serum and a nasopharyngeal or oropharyngeal swab collected by mobile phlebotomists. Participants in the prospective study had the option to provide additional blood draws and questionnaires over a roughly two-month period. Blood samples from the prospective study were shipped frozen or at room temperature prior to DNA extraction.

Here the chain combines TRBV6-9 and TRBJ2-4, with 9 junctional bases fitting TRBD1. Source material: PBMCs or T cells enriched from blood (not recorded which). This TCR was recovered from a woman aged 55-69 years in a cohort exposed to, infected with or recovered from COVID-19 (not recorded which). DNA sequence: TGTGCCAGCAGACGAGGGACAGGGTCCGGACTGGCCAAAAACATTCAGTACTTC. It encodes CASRRGTGSGLAKNIQYF.